Below, 28 T cell receptor beta chains from the same sample are listed, as sequenced in a study of regulatory T cells in long-lasting Graves disease. For TCR beta, libraries came from iRepertoire HTBI primers and Arm-PCR of CDR3 regions. Each CDR3 protein gets one entry after TCRdb re-called the multiplex PCR reads with MiXCR. The data show 350,000 to 400,000 distinct CDR3 sequences, with 15% to 17% seen just once and around a fifth held by the top ten. Regarding time point: newly diagnosed GD, antithyroid drugs for less than 3 months. Construction of the TCR library relied on RNA isolated from PBMCs. Sequenced material: peripheral blood mononuclear cells (PBMCs), taken at new diagnosis, from a patient treated with antithyroid drugs. These TCRs come from a female donor with Graves disease.

V is TRBV12-3 or TRBV12-4 and J is TRBJ1-1, with D possibly matching TRBD1 (6 bases). CDR3 length: 13 amino acids. The V gene lost 2 bases and the J gene lost 4 bases, with 8 bases spanning the gap. The CDR3 DNA is TGTGCCAGCAGTTTACGGGGGGCCACTGAAGCTTTCTTT. Amino acids: CASSLRGATEAFF.

This clonotype appeared a few times. The genes are TRBV30 and TRBJ2-1, with D tentatively TRBD2 (5 bases). Germline lookup yields CDR1 GTSNPN and CDR2 SVGIG (reference sequence). The length of the CDR3 is 15 residues. V was pared by 0 bases and J by 5 bases, with 14 bases between. The CDR3 protein is CAWSVPSRIDNEQFF. CDR3 DNA: TGTGCCTGGAGTGTACCTAGCCGGATAGACAATGAGCAGTTCTTC. The whole variable domain, filled in from reference TRBV30 and TRBJ2-1, reads SQTIHQWPATLVQPVGSPLSLECTVEGTSNPNLYWYRQAAGRGLQLLFYSVGIGQISSEVPQNLSASRPQDRQFILSSKKLLLSDSGFYLCAWSVPSRIDNEQFFGPGTRLTVL.

Details on this clonotype: Given a much more abundant clone one base away, this may be a read error. The chain employs TRBV10-3 and TRBJ1-2; TRBD1 agrees at 8 bases. Germline CDR1 ENHRY, CDR2 SYGVKD. The CDR3 sequence is 13 residues long. The CDR3 here is CATGQGSNYGHTF. CDR3 sequence (DNA): TGTGCCACCGGACAGGGATCTAACTATGGCCACACCTTC.

This clonotype showed up many times. The chain links TRBV20-1 to TRBJ1-2, with a possible D match to TRBD1 (5 bases). The CDR3 totals 16 residues. Per germline, CDR1 DFQATT and CDR2 SNEGSKA (reference sequence). V lost 0 bases and J 4 bases, leaving 18 bases between the germline ends. In nucleotides, the CDR3 is TGCAGTGCTAGAGATCTTGGGCAGGGCCCCACCTATGGCTACACCTTC. Encoded protein: CSARDLGQGPTYGYTF.

This clonotype was seen ten or more times. J is TRBJ1-1 and V is TRBV7-6; no clear D gene. Per germline, CDR1 SGHVS and CDR2 FNYEAQ. V lost 2 bases and J lost 2, with 15 bases in between. The CDR3 runs 16 residues. The DNA for the CDR3 is TGTGCCAGCAGCTTATCGTCAACAGTAGCAAACACTGAAGCTTTCTTT. Residues: CASSLSSTVANTEAFF.

This clonotype has at least ten counts. The chain uses TRBV12-3 or TRBV12-4 and TRBJ2-1, with 12 positions matching TRBD2. This CDR3 has 14 amino acids. With V trimmed by 6 bases and J by 4 bases, 1 base remained unmatched. As DNA, the CDR3 is TGTGCCAGCAGCCTAGCGGGGGGGTACAATGAGCAGTTCTTC. This encodes CASSLAGGYNEQFF.

This clonotype was found many times. The chain links TRBV3-1 to TRBJ2-3; D may be TRBD2 (6 bases). Trimming pared 3 bases from V and 1 base from J, leaving 17 bases between. The germline gives CDR1 LGHDT, CDR2 YNNKEL (reference sequence). The length of the CDR3 is 17 residues. The CDR3 region has the DNA TGTGCCAGCAGCCACCTGGGGCCTAGCGAGCGCACAGATACGCAGTATTTT. This codes for CASSHLGPSERTDTQYF.

This clonotype was recorded at least ten times. This chain connects TRBV20-1 to TRBJ2-1; D not resolved. Germline CDR1 reads DFQATT; CDR2 reads SNEGSKA (reference sequence). This CDR3 contains 14 residues. Trimming cost V 7 bases and J 3 bases, with 16 bases left between them. As DNA, the CDR3 is TGCAGTGTCGTGACGGACCTAGGCTACAATGAGCAGTTCTTC. The encoded protein is CSVVTDLGYNEQFF.

V is TRBV24-1 and J is TRBJ2-3; no definite D call. CDR1 is KGHDR and CDR2 is SFDVKD in the germline V gene. Trimming took off 3 bases at V and 1 base at J, with 7 bases between the two ends. The CDR3 has 14 residues. The CDR3 loop is CATSDPTRTDTQYF. CDR3 nucleotides: TGTGCCACCAGTGATCCCACCCGCACAGATACGCAGTATTTT.

This clonotype was picked up many times. This sequence joins TRBV12-3 or TRBV12-4 and TRBJ2-3, with D tentatively TRBD2 (5 bases). The V end lost 2 bases, the J end lost 2 bases, and 17 bases lay between the germline ends. There are 17 residues in the CDR3. The CDR3 coding sequence is TGTGCCAGCAGTTTAACGGAGCGGCGGAAATACACAGATACGCAGTATTTT. Its translation: CASSLTERRKYTDTQYF.

This clonotype has just a few counts. V gene TRBV7-9 combines with J gene TRBJ1-3; D is ambiguous. The V end was cut by 8 bases, the J end by 1 base, with 15 bases between. This CDR3 has 15 amino acids. Germline assignment: CDR1 SEHNR and CDR2 FQNEAQ (reference sequence). The CDR3 nucleotides read TGTGCCAGCCCCGACCAGGAGACTTCTGGAAACACCATATATTTT. The encoded protein is CASPDQETSGNTIYF.

Details on this clonotype: This may come from a read error, since a much larger clone is one base off. The V and J genes are TRBV9 and TRBJ2-7; no reliable D call. The CDR3 covers 14 residues. V gave up 3 bases and J gave up 7 bases, with 17 bases separating them. In germline, CDR1 is SGDLS, CDR2 YYNGEE. This CDR3 reads CASSGGRANNEQYF. The CDR3 DNA is TGTGCCAGCAGCGGCGGTCGGGCGAACAATGAGCAGTACTTC.

Ten or more counts support this clonotype. The chain recombines TRBV12-3 or TRBV12-4 with TRBJ2-3, with 8 positions matching TRBD2. The V and J ends lost 5 bases and 0 bases, in that order; junction bases with no gene match: 7. CDR3 length: 16 amino acids. This CDR3 reads CASSPREGESTDTQYF. The CDR3 DNA follows: TGTGCCAGCAGTCCCCGGGAGGGTGAGAGCACAGATACGCAGTATTTT.

As concerns this clonotype: Germline is not matched at one junction end, which may reflect a read error. This chain uses TRBV12-3 or TRBV12-4 with TRBJ1-2; a weak D match, TRBD1 (5 bases). The CDR3 sequence is 14 residues long. The CDR3 spells CASRPPQAPDGHTF. In DNA, the CDR3 is TGTGCCAGCAGACCCCCACAGGCTCCTGATGGCCACACCTTC.

This clonotype was seen at least ten times. The rearrangement links TRBV9 to TRBJ1-1; 7 bases match TRBD1. Germline V gives CDR1 SGDLS, CDR2 YYNGEE. V was clipped by 3 bases and J by 1 base; unmatched bases: 6. CDR3 length: 15 residues. The chain's CDR3 is CASSDWDSRNTEAFF. The CDR3 DNA reads TGTGCCAGCAGCGATTGGGACAGTAGGAACACTGAAGCTTTCTTT.

This clonotype was picked up many times. The chain links TRBV2 to TRBJ1-1, with 7 nucleotides matching TRBD1. The germline V gene encodes CDR1 SNHLY and CDR2 FYNNEI. This CDR3 is 14 amino acids long. Trimming cost V 6 bases and J 12 bases; bases outside gene matches: 16. The CDR3 nucleotides are TGTGCCAGCAGCGCCGGGACCGGACAGGACCGAACTTTCTTT. This translates into CASSAGTGQDRTFF.

This clonotype was detected ten times or more. The CDR3 sequence is CATSGDISNQPQHF. The CDR3 bases are TGTGCCACCAGTGGGGACATTAGCAATCAGCCCCAGCATTTT. This chain links TRBV24-1 with TRBJ1-5; TRBD1 might be the D (6 bases). The CDR3 consists of 14 residues. The V gene's germline CDR1 is KGHDR and CDR2 SFDVKD. V was trimmed by 5 bases and J by 0 bases, leaving 7 bases between them.

V gene TRBV29-1 combines with J gene TRBJ2-3; D possibly matches TRBD1 or TRBD2 (7 bases each). The germline V and J ends were trimmed by 8 bases and 2 bases, with 23 bases remaining between them. CDR1 and CDR2 (germline): SQVTM, ANQGSEA. The CDR3 extends over 16 amino acids. The CDR3 bases are TGCAGCTCAGGGGGGGCCACCTCTTTAACCACAGATACGCAGTATTTT. Its protein product is CSSGGATSLTTDTQYF.

This clonotype was detected many times. The chain has TRBV6-5 and TRBJ1-1, with D perhaps matching TRBD1 (6 bases). Trimming cost V 4 bases and J 0 bases, with 15 bases left between them. The CDR3 is 16 residues long. The V gene's germline CDR1 is MNHEY and CDR2 SVGAGI. CDR3 coding DNA: TGTGCCAGCAGTTGGAGACAGGACCTACTGAACACTGAAGCTTTCTTT. It yields the protein CASSWRQDLLNTEAFF.

V is TRBV6-2 or TRBV6-3 and J is TRBJ2-2, with TRBD2 identical over 9 bases. CDR3 size: 17 residues. The trim removed 8 bases at V and 2 bases at J, leaving 12 bases unmatched. The germline gives CDR1 MNHEY, CDR2 SVGEGT. In DNA, the CDR3 is TGTGCCAGCGCCCTTATGAGACTAGCGGCCAACACCGGGGAGCTGTTTTTT. It specifies CASALMRLAANTGELFF.

This clonotype was counted at least ten times. The chain employs TRBV10-3 and TRBJ1-1; D is possibly TRBD1 (5 bases). Trimming left V 0 bases short and J 1 base short, with 15 bases between. Germline CDR1 and CDR2: ENHRY and SYGVKD. There are 17 residues in the CDR3. The CDR3 DNA reads as TGTGCCATCAGTGAGTCGCAGGACAACCCCTGGAACACTGAAGCTTTCTTT. Translated: CAISESQDNPWNTEAFF.

The chain carries TRBV12-3 or TRBV12-4 and TRBJ2-2; D is possibly TRBD1 (5 bases). This CDR3 region has 18 residues. Trimming took 3 bases from V and 5 from J, leaving 22 bases between them. The CDR3 region has the DNA TGTGCCAGCAGTTTGGCGCAGGGATGGGAAGGGTGGACCGGGGAGCTGTTTTTT. It translates to CASSLAQGWEGWTGELFF.

This clonotype has at least ten counts. The V call is TRBV7-2, the J call TRBJ2-7; 8 bases align to TRBD1. This CDR3 is built from 14 residues. CDR1 SGHTA and CDR2 FQGNSA come from the germline V gene. With V trimmed by 3 bases and J by 3 bases, 4 bases remained unmatched. The CDR3 region is CASSFGTGDYEQYF. DNA of the CDR3: TGTGCCAGCAGCTTTGGGACAGGTGACTACGAGCAGTACTTC.

In this sample, this clonotype turned up many times. The chain carries TRBV27 and TRBJ2-7; D may match TRBD1 or TRBD2 (6 bases each). The CDR3 has 17 residues. With 3 bases removed from V and 0 bases from J, the gap between germline ends came to 18 bases. Germline V gene lookup returns CDR1 MNHEY and CDR2 SMNVEV (reference sequence). CDR3 sequence reads: CASSFLAGLDSSYEQYF. Here the CDR3 DNA reads TGTGCCAGCAGTTTTCTGGCGGGATTGGACAGCTCCTACGAGCAGTACTTC.

The chain combines TRBV6-4 with TRBJ2-5, with 12 bases that match TRBD2. Germline V gene lookup returns CDR1 MRHNA and CDR2 SNTAGT. The V and J ends lost 3 bases and 2 bases, in that order; junction bases with no gene match: 7. The CDR3 extends over 17 amino acids. Here the CDR3 reads CASSDGLAGGVQETQYF. For the CDR3, the DNA is TGTGCCAGCAGTGATGGGCTAGCGGGAGGGGTACAAGAGACCCAGTACTTC.

The sample holds many counts of this clonotype. The CDR3 protein is CSVKGGLLGETQYF. In DNA, the CDR3 is TGCAGCGTAAAAGGGGGTCTTTTAGGAGAGACCCAGTACTTC. The chain has TRBV29-1 and TRBJ2-5, with a tentative D call TRBD1 (6 bases). Germline CDR1 is SQVTM and CDR2 is ANQGSEA. The CDR3 totals 14 residues. V gave up 6 bases and J gave up 4 bases, with 18 bases separating them.

This clonotype was seen only a few times. This sequence joins TRBV29-1 and TRBJ1-2; possible D gene TRBD1, 6 bases. Germline-derived CDR1 and CDR2 are SQVTM and ANQGSEA. This CDR3 is built from 14 residues. Trimming took off 6 bases at V and 4 bases at J, with 18 bases between the two ends. The CDR3 DNA follows: TGCAGCGTCACGCCGCTAGAGGACAGCTATGGCTACACCTTC. It encodes CSVTPLEDSYGYTF.

This clonotype was detected ten times or more. V gene TRBV12-3 or TRBV12-4 combines with J gene TRBJ2-5, with D maybe TRBD2 (8 bases). This CDR3 has 17 residues. The V gene lost 5 bases and the J gene lost 0 bases, with 19 bases spanning the gap. CDR3 DNA: TGTGCCAGCAGTCTTCAGGGGGTAGCGGGGAACCAAGAGACCCAGTACTTC. This encodes CASSLQGVAGNQETQYF.